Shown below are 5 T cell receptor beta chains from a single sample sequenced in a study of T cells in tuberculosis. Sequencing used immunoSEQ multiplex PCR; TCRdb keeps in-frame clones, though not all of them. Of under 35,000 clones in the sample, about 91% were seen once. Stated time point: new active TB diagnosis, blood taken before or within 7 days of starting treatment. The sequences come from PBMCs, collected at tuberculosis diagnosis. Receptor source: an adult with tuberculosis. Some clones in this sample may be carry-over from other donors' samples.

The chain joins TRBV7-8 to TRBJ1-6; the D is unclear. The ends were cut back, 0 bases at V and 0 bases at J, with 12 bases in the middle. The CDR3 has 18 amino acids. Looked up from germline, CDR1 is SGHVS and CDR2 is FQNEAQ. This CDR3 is CASSLAGGTSSYNSPLHF. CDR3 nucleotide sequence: TGTGCCAGCAGCTTAGCTGGAGGCACTAGCTCCTATAATTCACCCCTCCACTTT.

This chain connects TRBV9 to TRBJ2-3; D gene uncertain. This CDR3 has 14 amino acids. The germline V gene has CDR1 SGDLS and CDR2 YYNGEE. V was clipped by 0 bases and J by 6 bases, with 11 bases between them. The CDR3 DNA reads TGTGCCAGCAGCGTAGCAGGTCGACGGGATACGCAGTATTTT. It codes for CASSVAGRRDTQYF.

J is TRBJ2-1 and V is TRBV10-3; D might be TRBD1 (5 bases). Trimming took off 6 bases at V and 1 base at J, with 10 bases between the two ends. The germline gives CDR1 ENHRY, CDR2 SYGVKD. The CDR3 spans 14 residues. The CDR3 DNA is TGTGCCATCAGACCCGACAGTTCCTACAATGAGCAGTTCTTC. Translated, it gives CAIRPDSSYNEQFF.

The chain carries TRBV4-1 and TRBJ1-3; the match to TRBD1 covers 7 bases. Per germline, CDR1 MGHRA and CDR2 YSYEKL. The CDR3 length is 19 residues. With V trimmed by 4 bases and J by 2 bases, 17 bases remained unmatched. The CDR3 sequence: CASSREGSTGNGAGNTIYF. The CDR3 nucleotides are TGCGCCAGCAGCCGCGAGGGGTCGACAGGGAATGGCGCTGGAAACACCATATATTTT.

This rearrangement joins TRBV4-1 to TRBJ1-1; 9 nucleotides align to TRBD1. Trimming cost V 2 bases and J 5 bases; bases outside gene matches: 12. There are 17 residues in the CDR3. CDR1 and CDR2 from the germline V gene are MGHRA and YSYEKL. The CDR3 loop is CASSQIGGGQGETEAFF. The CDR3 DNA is TGCGCCAGCAGCCAAATCGGGGGGGGACAGGGAGAGACTGAAGCTTTCTTT.